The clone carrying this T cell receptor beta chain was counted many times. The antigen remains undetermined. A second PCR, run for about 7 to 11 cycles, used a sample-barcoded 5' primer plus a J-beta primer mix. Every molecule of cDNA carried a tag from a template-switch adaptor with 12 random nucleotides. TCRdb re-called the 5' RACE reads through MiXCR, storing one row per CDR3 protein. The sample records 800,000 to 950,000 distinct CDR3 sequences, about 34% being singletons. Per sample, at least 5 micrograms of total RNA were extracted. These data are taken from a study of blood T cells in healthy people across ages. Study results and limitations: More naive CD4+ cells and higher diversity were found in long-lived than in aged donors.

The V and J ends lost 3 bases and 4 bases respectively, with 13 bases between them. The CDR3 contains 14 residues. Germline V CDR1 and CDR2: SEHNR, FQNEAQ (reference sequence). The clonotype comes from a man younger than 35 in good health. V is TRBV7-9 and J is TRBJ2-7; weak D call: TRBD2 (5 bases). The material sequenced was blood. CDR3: CASSFSTDLYEQYF. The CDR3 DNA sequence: TGTGCCAGCAGCTTCAGCACGGACTTGTACGAGCAGTACTTC.